The clone carrying this T cell receptor (beta chain) was seen only a few times. This sample is drawn from a study of T cell responses to AZD1222 COVID-19 vaccine. V dropped 4 bases and J dropped 4; count of bases not matched to a gene: 8. There are 15 residues in the CDR3. Germline CDR1 is SGHTA and CDR2 is FQGNSA. Using immunoSEQ multiplex PCR, the repertoire was profiled, and TCRdb retains in-frame clones only, with some absent. The profile covers approximately 170,000 clones, with about 83% appearing a single time and around 1.1% taken by the ten largest. The J gene is TRBJ2-7, the V gene TRBV7-2; TRBD2 matches 9 bases. This TCR was sampled from an adult who received the AZD1222 COVID-19 vaccine. The starting material was peripheral blood, obtained 28 days after the second AZD1222 dose. The CDR3 protein is CASSSRVSGGYEQYF. For the CDR3, the DNA is TGTGCCAGCAGCTCGCGGGTTAGCGGGGGTTACGAGCAGTACTTC.